This passage covers 18 T cell receptor beta chains from one sample sequenced in a study of molecular identifiers for immune sequencing clone quantification. TCRdb itself ran the PCR reads through MiXCR, one entry per CDR3 protein. The profile covers approximately 590,000 distinct CDR3 sequences, with 25% appearing a single time and 0.75% to 0.8% taken by the ten largest. The sequenced sample was naive CD8+ T cells from blood, with Jurkat cell RNA spiked in. As for subset: FACS-sorted CD8+CD4-CCR7+CD45RA+ naive T cells. The receptors originated from a human donor in good health. Some libraries in this study had Jurkat cell RNA spiked in.

This clonotype has at least ten counts. This chain uses TRBV7-9 with TRBJ2-2, with 10 bases that match TRBD2. Germline loops: CDR1 SEHNR, CDR2 FQNEAQ (reference sequence). The CDR3 is 17 residues long. The V gene end was trimmed by 1 base and the J gene end by 6 bases; junction bases not matched to a gene: 8. The CDR3 DNA is TGTGCCAGCAGCTTAGACCAGGCTAGCGGGAGCCCCGGGGAGCTGTTTTTT. Translated, it gives CASSLDQASGSPGELFF. The variable domain in full, completed from reference TRBV7-9 and TRBJ2-2, reads DTGVSQNPRHKITKRGQNVTFRCDPISEHNRLYWYRQTLGQGPEFLTYFQNEAQLEKSRLLSDRFSAERPKGSFSTLEIQRTEQGDSAMYLCASSLDQASGSPGELFFGEGSRLTVL.

This clonotype was detected ten times or more. The V gene is TRBV4-3, the J gene TRBJ2-7, with D possibly matching TRBD2 (6 bases). This CDR3 has 15 amino acids. V was shortened by 0 bases and J by 0 bases, with 9 bases between the two germline ends. CDR1 is LGHNA, CDR2 YSLEER, per germline. CDR3 region: CASSQDLEGSYEQYF. The CDR3 DNA is TGCGCCAGCAGCCAAGATTTGGAGGGCTCCTACGAGCAGTACTTC.

The chain couples TRBV20-1 to TRBJ1-4; no definite D call. This CDR3 contains 17 residues. V was cut by 0 bases and J by 0 bases, with 14 bases left in between. Germline assignment: CDR1 DFQATT and CDR2 SNEGSKA (reference sequence). CDR3 in DNA: TGCAGTGCTAGAGATCTTACGCGGGTGACAACTAATGAAAAACTGTTTTTT. Translated, it gives CSARDLTRVTTNEKLFF.

Note on this clonotype: A much larger clone is a single base away; this may be a read error. Here the CDR3 DNA reads TGTGCCAGCAGTTTAACCGGGACTAGCGGAAATCAAGAGCCCCAGTACTTC. This encodes CASSLTGTSGNQEPQYF. The rearrangement uses TRBV6-6 and TRBJ2-5; 11 bases fit TRBD2. Germline CDR1 MNHNY, CDR2 SVGAGI (reference sequence). CDR3 length: 17 residues.

In this sample, this clonotype turned up many times. The rearrangement uses TRBV29-1 and TRBJ1-3, with unresolved D. Germline CDR1 reads SQVTM; CDR2 reads ANQGSEA. This CDR3 contains 15 residues. Trimming took off 6 bases at V and 0 bases at J, with 15 bases between the two ends. The DNA for the CDR3 is TGCAGCGTCATCACGGCTATGAGCTCTGGAAACACCATATATTTT. Translated: CSVITAMSSGNTIYF.

This clonotype has just a few counts. The chain uses TRBV7-2 and TRBJ2-3, with 7 bases matching TRBD2. CDR1 and CDR2 from the germline V gene are SGHTA and FQGNSA. This CDR3 region has 17 residues. V shed 2 bases, J shed 4 bases, and the junction held 12 bases outside the gene matches. Here the CDR3 DNA reads TGTGCCAGCAGCTTATTTACGGGAGGAGGGTCCCCAGATACGCAGTATTTT. The encoded protein is CASSLFTGGGSPDTQYF. Full variable domain (rest looked up from reference TRBV7-2 and TRBJ2-3): GAGVSQSPSNKVTEKGKDVELRCDPISGHTALYWYRQSLGQGLEFLIYFQGNSAPDKSGLPSDRFSAERTGGSVSTLTIQRTQQEDSAVYLCASSLFTGGGSPDTQYFGPGTRLTVL.

The chain combines TRBV5-6 with TRBJ2-2; 11 positions agree with TRBD1. The CDR3 loop spans 16 amino acids. Trimming at V came to 4 bases and at J to 7 bases, leaving 9 bases not matched to a gene. CDR1 and CDR2 (germline): SGHDT, YYEEEE. The CDR3 loop is CASSLRDRGLVGELFF. The CDR3 nucleotides are TGTGCCAGCAGCCTCCGGGACAGGGGGTTGGTCGGGGAGCTGTTTTTT.

This clonotype was seen at least ten times. The rearrangement joins TRBV4-3 to TRBJ2-1; D possibly corresponds to TRBD2 (5 bases). Trimming removed 1 base at V and 4 bases at J, with 14 bases between. CDR3 size: 16 residues. Germline CDR1 and CDR2: LGHNA and YSLEER. CDR3 nucleotides: TGCGCCAGCAGCCAAGGATCGAGGGCCGGATACAATGAGCAGTTCTTC. Translation gives CASSQGSRAGYNEQFF.

The table lists this clonotype with a count of one. This rearrangement joins TRBV7-9 to TRBJ1-2; TRBD1 might be the D (5 bases). The CDR3 has 16 residues. Trimming took off 4 bases at V and 4 bases at J, with 19 bases between the two ends. Germline CDR1 and CDR2: SEHNR and FQNEAQ (reference sequence). CDR3 amino acids: CASSSLPLNRSYGYTF. CDR3 nucleotide sequence: TGTGCCAGCAGCTCACTACCCTTAAACAGGAGCTATGGCTACACCTTC.

This clonotype was recorded a few times. The rearrangement links TRBV4-1 to TRBJ1-2; the match to TRBD1 covers 9 bases. Per germline, CDR1 MGHRA and CDR2 YSYEKL. Trimming cost V 4 bases and J 6 bases; bases outside gene matches: 9. The CDR3 contains 15 residues. CDR3 in DNA: TGCGCCAGCAGCCCAGGGACAGGGATTATACATGGCTACACCTTC. Translated: CASSPGTGIIHGYTF.

The CDR3 here is CSAPTGLVLEQFF. CDR3 coding DNA: TGCAGTGCTCCGACCGGGCTAGTGCTTGAGCAGTTCTTC. The chain is built from TRBV20-1 and TRBJ2-1; unclear D gene. CDR3 length equals 13 residues. The germline V gene encodes CDR1 DFQATT and CDR2 SNEGSKA (reference sequence). Between the trimmed V and J ends, which lost 5 bases and 9 bases, there was a span of 17 bases.

With respect to this clonotype: In this CDR3 the conserved last residue, phenylalanine or tryptophan, is missing, so a read error is likely. The gene calls are TRBV29-1 and TRBJ2-1; 14 bases agree with TRBD2. The CDR3 totals 14 residues. The germline V gene encodes CDR1 SQVTM and CDR2 ANQGSEA. The J segment lost 8 bases and the V segment lost 5 bases, leaving 5 bases of the junction unmatched. The CDR3: CSVPRLAGGYEQFS. Here the CDR3 DNA reads TGCAGCGTTCCAAGACTAGCGGGAGGGTATGAGCAGTTCTCC.

There are many counts of this clonotype. V gene TRBV6-1 combines with J gene TRBJ2-7; a weak D match, TRBD2 (6 bases). Germline V CDR1 and CDR2: MNHNS, SASEGT. V lost 0 bases, J lost 6 bases, and 6 bases lay in between. The CDR3 sequence is 12 residues long. The DNA for the CDR3 is TGTGCCAGCAGTGAAGCGGGGGGCGAGCAGTACTTC. Its translation: CASSEAGGEQYF.

This clonotype was counted ten times or more. V usage is TRBV7-6 and J usage is TRBJ1-5; 7 nucleotides line up with TRBD1. The junction had 3 bases not matched to a gene; V was cut back by 5 bases and J by 5 bases. Germline V gives CDR1 SGHVS, CDR2 FNYEAQ. This CDR3 is 13 amino acids long. The CDR3 DNA follows: TGTGCCAGCAGCCGGGACAGATATCAGCCCCAGCATTTT. Translating gives CASSRDRYQPQHF. Variable domain in full (rest from reference TRBV7-6 and TRBJ1-5): GAGVSQSPRYKVTKRGQDVALRCDPISGHVSLYWYRQALGQGPEFLTYFNYEAQQDKSGLPNDRFSAERPEGSISTLTIQRTEQRDSAMYRCASSRDRYQPQHFGDGTRLSIL.

There are a few counts of this clonotype. The genes are TRBV6-5 and TRBJ2-3; no clear D gene. The length of the CDR3 is 15 residues. Trimming stripped 5 bases from V and 5 bases from J, with 17 bases between. CDR1 MNHEY and CDR2 SVGAGI come from the germline V gene. The CDR3 is CASSPLPGELDTQYF. The DNA of the CDR3 is TGTGCCAGCAGTCCGCTCCCAGGAGAGTTAGATACGCAGTATTTT.

This clonotype came up many times. This sequence joins TRBV4-3 and TRBJ2-7; D remains ambiguous. Germline CDR1 reads LGHNA; CDR2 reads YSLEER. V lost 3 bases, J lost 6 bases, and 12 bases lay in between. CDR3 length: 13 residues. The CDR3 DNA reads TGCGCCAGCAGCCATTCCGTTGGTCCCGAGCAGTACTTC. The encoded protein is CASSHSVGPEQYF.

This clonotype was seen many times. The chain recombines TRBV28 with TRBJ1-4; no definite D call. V lost 0 bases and J lost 0, with 2 bases in between. CDR3 length equals 14 residues. Per germline, CDR1 MDHEN and CDR2 SYDVKM. CDR3 in DNA: TGTGCCAGCAGTTTATGGTCAACTAATGAAAAACTGTTTTTT. This sequence encodes CASSLWSTNEKLFF.

The V call is TRBV27, the J call TRBJ1-1, with 9 bases lining up with TRBD1. From germline, CDR1 is MNHEY and CDR2 SMNVEV (reference sequence). The CDR3 totals 14 residues. The V segment lost 5 bases and the J segment 4 bases; nucleotides outside the gene matches: 5. The CDR3 reads CASSRQGGSTEAFF. The CDR3 bases are TGTGCCAGCAGTCGACAGGGGGGTAGCACTGAAGCTTTCTTT.